The 2 T cell receptor beta chains below were found in one sample sequenced in a study of T cells in Graves' hyperthyroidism and ophthalmopathy. RNA transcripts served as the template for amplifying TCR beta CDR3 regions. The TCR CDR3 first-round RT-PCR relied on the HTBI primer set. TCRdb re-called the multiplex PCR reads through MiXCR, storing one row per CDR3 protein. This sample has hundreds of thousands of distinct CDR3 sequences; 46% occur once, and the top ten carry about 7.9%. The sequenced sample consisted of peripheral blood or thyroid tissue (not recorded which). All receptors come from a woman in her late teens or twenties with Graves' hyperthyroidism.

The gene calls are TRBV15 and TRBJ2-6; D not certain. CDR1 and CDR2 (germline): LNHNV, YYDKDF (reference sequence). Trimming shortened V by 3 bases and J by 0 bases, and 6 bases separated the two germline ends. This CDR3 spans 15 amino acids. DNA for the CDR3: TGTGCCACCAGCAGTTACAGCTCTGGGGCCAACGTCCTGACTTTC. Translation gives CATSSYSSGANVLTF.

As concerns this clonotype: A clone one base away is much larger, so this may be a read error. The rearrangement joins TRBV2 to TRBJ1-4; 7 bases agree with TRBD1. CDR1 and CDR2 (germline): SNHLY, FYNNEI. This CDR3 contains 16 residues. V was pared by 6 bases and J by 0 bases, with 7 bases of the junction left unmatched. The CDR3 DNA is TGTGCCAGCAGCGAGGACAGGCTCGCAACTAATGAAAAACTGTTTTTT. Residues: CASSEDRLATNEKLFF.